This T cell receptor (beta chain) was retrieved from a study of CD8+CD57+ T cells in acquired aplastic anemia. Study as a whole: The average for DNA from sorted CD4+ and CD8+ cells was 3 to 3.5 ug. Approximately 10 million reads were obtained on average for healthy donor CD4+ cells.

With regard to this clonotype: Its target is not known. One end of the junction fails to match germline, which may point to a read error.

Study outcomes and limitations: Patients and controls shared 25 to 35 CD8+ CDR3 sequences, highly expressed in patients. Patients showed no significant difference from controls in CD8+ Simpson's diversity.

Profiling that covered TCR beta VDJ and CDR3 relied on genomic DNA as its template. TCRdb itself ran the reads through MiXCR, one entry per CDR3 protein. The profile covers 400,000 to 450,000 distinct CDR3 sequences, with under 80% appearing a single time and approximately 3.9% taken by the ten largest. The CDR3 sequence is 12 residues long. Germline V lookup: CDR1 LNHDA, CDR2 SQIVND (reference sequence). The sample was sorted CD4+, CD8+, or CD8+CD57+ T cells (not recorded which) from PBMCs. This TCR came from a human donor in good health, serving as a control. J is TRBJ1-2 and V is TRBV19, with a tentative D call TRBD1 (6 bases). The CDR3 protein is CASRAGVYGYTF. CDR3 bases: TGTGCTAGTAGAGCAGGGGTTTATGGCTACACCTTC.